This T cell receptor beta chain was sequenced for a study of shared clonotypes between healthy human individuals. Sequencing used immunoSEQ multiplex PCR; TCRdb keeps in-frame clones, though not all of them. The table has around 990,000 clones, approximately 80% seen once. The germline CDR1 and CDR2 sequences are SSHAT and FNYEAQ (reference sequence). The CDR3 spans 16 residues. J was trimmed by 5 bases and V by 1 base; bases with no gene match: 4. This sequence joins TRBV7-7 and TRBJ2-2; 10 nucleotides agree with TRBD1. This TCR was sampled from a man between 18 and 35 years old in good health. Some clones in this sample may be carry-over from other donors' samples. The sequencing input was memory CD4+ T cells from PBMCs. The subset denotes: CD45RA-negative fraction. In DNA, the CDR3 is TGTGCCAGCAGCTTAGTTCCGGGACAGGGGACCGGGGAGCTGTTTTTT. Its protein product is CASSLVPGQGTGELFF.